This TCR beta chain derives from a study of shared clonotypes between healthy human individuals. Repertoires were generated with immunoSEQ multiplex PCR, while TCRdb's copy carries only in-frame clones and drops some. Found here are approximately 1,500,000 clones, about 96% of them singletons; the top ten hold approximately 1.1%. This CDR3 is 15 amino acids long. V lost 0 bases and J lost 5, with 12 bases in between. CDR1 is SGDLS and CDR2 is YYNGEE in the germline V gene. J is TRBJ2-1 and V is TRBV9; the D gene is possibly TRBD1 (5 bases). The sequence came from a man aged 25-40 years in good health. What was sequenced was naive CD4+ T cells sorted from blood. Subset in this sample: CD45RA+ positively selected. Here the CDR3 reads CASSVGLGADNEQFF. The CDR3 region has the DNA TGTGCCAGCAGCGTAGGGCTAGGGGCGGACAATGAGCAGTTCTTC.